The sequence of this T cell receptor (beta chain) was determined in a study of T-cell memory formation after mild COVID-19. Regarding the study as a whole: The appearance of some responding clones in pre-infection memory suggested that cross-reactive memory joined. There was a balanced CD4/CD8 profile in clones contracting day 15 to 85, and later expanders leaned CD4+. The second-wave clones peaking on day 37 were not confirmed as SARS-CoV-2-specific.

Employing constant-segment primers, 5'RACE generated TCR alpha and TCR beta cDNA libraries bearing sample barcodes and UMIs. One entry per CDR3 protein results from TCRdb running MiXCR on the 5' RACE reads. The sample carries 300,000 to 400,000 distinct CDR3 sequences, 10% to 15% recorded once. This clonotype has a handful of counts. The antigen is not known. V was shortened by 5 bases and J by 5 bases, with 1 base between the two germline ends. Germline V lookup: CDR1 SQVTM, CDR2 ANQGSEA. CDR3 length: 8 residues. The origin of this receptor is a man aged 18 to 30 who had mild COVID-19 (a few samples of this study predate the infection). Cell type and time point are not known. The J gene is TRBJ2-7, the V gene TRBV29-1, with unresolved D. Sequencing was carried out using PBMCs or a T cell subset sorted from them (not recorded which). CDR3 nucleotides: TGCAGCGTTCACGAGCAGTACTTC. Encoded protein: CSVHEQYF.